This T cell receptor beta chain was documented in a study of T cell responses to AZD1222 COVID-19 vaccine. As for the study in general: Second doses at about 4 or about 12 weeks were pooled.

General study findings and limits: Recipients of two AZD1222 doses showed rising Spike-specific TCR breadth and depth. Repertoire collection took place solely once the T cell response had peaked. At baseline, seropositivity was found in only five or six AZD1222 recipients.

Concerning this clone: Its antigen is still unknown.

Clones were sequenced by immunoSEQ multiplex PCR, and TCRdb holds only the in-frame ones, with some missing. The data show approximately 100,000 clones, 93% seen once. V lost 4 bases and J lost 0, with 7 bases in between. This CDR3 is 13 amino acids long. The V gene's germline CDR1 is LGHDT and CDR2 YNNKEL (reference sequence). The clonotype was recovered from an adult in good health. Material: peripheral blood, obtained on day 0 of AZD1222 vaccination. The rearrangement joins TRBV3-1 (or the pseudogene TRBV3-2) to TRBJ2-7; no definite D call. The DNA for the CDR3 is TGTGCCAGCAGCCTTTGGCCCTCCTACGAGCAGTACTTC. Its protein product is CASSLWPSYEQYF.